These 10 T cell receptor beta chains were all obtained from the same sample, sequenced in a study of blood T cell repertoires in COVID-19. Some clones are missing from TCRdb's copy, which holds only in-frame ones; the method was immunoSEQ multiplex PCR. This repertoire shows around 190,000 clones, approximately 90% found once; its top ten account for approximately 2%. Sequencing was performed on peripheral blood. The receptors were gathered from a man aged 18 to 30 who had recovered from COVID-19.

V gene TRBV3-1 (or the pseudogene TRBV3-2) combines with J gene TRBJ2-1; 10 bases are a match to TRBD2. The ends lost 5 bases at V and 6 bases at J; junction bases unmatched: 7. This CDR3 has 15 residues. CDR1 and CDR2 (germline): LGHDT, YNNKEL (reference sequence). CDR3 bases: TGTGCCAGCAGCTTTAGCGGGAGGCCCCTCAATGAGCAGTTCTTC. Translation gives CASSFSGRPLNEQFF.

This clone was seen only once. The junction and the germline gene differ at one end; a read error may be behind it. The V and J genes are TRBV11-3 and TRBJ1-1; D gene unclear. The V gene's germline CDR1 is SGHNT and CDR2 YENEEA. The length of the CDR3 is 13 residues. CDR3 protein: CASSLNMKTEAFF. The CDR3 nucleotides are TGTGCCAGCAGCTTAAACATGAAGACTGAAGCTTTCTTT.

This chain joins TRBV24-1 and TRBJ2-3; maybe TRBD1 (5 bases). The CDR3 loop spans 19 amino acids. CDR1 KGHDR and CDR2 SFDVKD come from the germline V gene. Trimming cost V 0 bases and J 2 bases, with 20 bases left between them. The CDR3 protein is CATSDLPVRQFPFTDTQYF. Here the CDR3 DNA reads TGTGCCACCAGTGATTTGCCGGTGCGACAGTTTCCCTTCACAGATACGCAGTATTTT.

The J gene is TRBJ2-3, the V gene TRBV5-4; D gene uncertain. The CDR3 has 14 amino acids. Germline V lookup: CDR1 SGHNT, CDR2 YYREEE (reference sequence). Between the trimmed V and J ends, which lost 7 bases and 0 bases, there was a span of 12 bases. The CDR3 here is CASRSGASTDTQYF. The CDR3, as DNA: TGTGCCAGCCGCTCAGGCGCTAGCACAGATACGCAGTATTTT. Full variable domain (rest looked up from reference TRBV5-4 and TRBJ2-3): ETGVTQSPTHLIKTRGQQVTLRCSSQSGHNTVSWYQQALGQGPQFIFQYYREEENGRGNFPPRFSGLQFPNYSSELNVNALELDDSALYLCASRSGASTDTQYFGPGTRLTVL.

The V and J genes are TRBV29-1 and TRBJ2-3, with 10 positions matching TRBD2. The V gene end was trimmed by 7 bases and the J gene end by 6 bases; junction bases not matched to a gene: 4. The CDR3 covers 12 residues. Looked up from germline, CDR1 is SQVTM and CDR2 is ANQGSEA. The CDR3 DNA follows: TGCAGCGGGACTAGCGGAGGGGATACGCAGTATTTT. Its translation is CSGTSGGDTQYF.

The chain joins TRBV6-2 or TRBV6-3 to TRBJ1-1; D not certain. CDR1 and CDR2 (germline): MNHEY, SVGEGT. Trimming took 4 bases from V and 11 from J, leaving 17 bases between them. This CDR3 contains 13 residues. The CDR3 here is CASSSSGSPTAFF. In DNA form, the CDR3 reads TGTGCCAGCAGTTCGTCCGGGTCCCCGACGGCTTTCTTT.

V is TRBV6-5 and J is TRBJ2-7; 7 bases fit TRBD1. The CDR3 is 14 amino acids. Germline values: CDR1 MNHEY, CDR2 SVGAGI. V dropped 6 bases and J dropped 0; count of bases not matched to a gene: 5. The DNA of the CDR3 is TGTGCCAGCAGAGACAGGGCCTTCTCCTACGAGCAGTACTTC. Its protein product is CASRDRAFSYEQYF.

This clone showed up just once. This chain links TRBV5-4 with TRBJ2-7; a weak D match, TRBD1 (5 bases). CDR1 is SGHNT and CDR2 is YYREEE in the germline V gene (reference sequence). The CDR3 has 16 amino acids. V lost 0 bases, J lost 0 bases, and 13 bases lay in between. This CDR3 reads CASSLGGLDSSYEQYF. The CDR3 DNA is TGTGCCAGCAGCTTGGGGGGTCTAGACAGCTCCTACGAGCAGTACTTC.

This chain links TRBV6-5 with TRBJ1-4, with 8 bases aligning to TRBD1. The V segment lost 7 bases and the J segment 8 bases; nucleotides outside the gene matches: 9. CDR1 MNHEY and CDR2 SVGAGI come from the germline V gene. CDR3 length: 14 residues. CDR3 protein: CASNPTGAGEKLFF. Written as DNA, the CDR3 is TGTGCCAGCAACCCGACAGGGGCGGGGGAAAAACTGTTTTTT.

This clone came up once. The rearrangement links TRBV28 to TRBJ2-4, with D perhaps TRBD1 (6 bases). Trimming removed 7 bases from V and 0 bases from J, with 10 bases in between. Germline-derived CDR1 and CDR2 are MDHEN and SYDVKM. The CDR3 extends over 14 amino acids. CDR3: CASTGTLAKNIQYF. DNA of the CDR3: TGTGCCAGCACCGGGACACTAGCCAAAAACATTCAGTACTTC.